These 10 T cell receptor beta chains came from one sample sequenced in a study of T cell repertoires in cytomegalovirus infection (dated by TCRdb to between 2019 and 2020). These reads were obtained on an Illumina HiSeq 1500. Through fastp at Q25 and MiXCR, TCRdb rebuilt clones from the public reads, retaining in-frame beta chains. CDR3 protein sequences are deduplicated, and each keeps its most common genes and DNA. The sample table records about 230,000 distinct CDR3 sequences; roughly 22% of these occur just once. The ten biggest clones cover around a sixth of the sample. Sequenced input: CD8+ T cells from PBMCs. These receptors were obtained from a human donor in good health (CMV status not recorded). Some clones in this sample may be carry-over from other donors' samples.

This clonotype appeared many times. The chain employs TRBV7-8 and TRBJ2-2; D is unclear. The CDR3 sequence is 15 residues long. The germline V and J ends were trimmed by 0 bases and 4 bases, with 9 bases remaining between them. Looked up from germline, CDR1 is SGHVS and CDR2 is FQNEAQ. CDR3 in DNA: TGTGCCAGCAGCTTAGCGGTGGTTGGCACCGGGGAGCTGTTTTTT. Translated, it gives CASSLAVVGTGELFF. The variable domain in full, with the rest retrieved from reference TRBV7-8 and TRBJ2-2, is GAGVSQSPRYKVAKRGQDVALRCDPISGHVSLFWYQQALGQGPEFLTYFQNEAQLDKSGLPSDRFFAERPEGSVSTLKIQRTQQEDSAVYLCASSLAVVGTGELFFGEGSRLTVL.

This clonotype has more than one count but fewer than ten. The chain has TRBV5-1 and TRBJ2-1; D may be TRBD1 (6 bases). V was clipped by 0 bases and J by 2 bases, with 9 bases between them. CDR1 and CDR2 (germline): SGHRS, YFSETQ. This CDR3 has 15 residues. The CDR3 here is CASSLDRVAYNEQFF. The CDR3, as DNA: TGCGCCAGCAGCTTGGACAGGGTCGCCTACAATGAGCAGTTCTTC.

This clonotype was observed once. The V gene is TRBV18, the J gene TRBJ2-1; weak D call: TRBD1 (5 bases). In germline, CDR1 is KGHSH, CDR2 LQKENI. V was pared by 3 bases and J by 8 bases, with 20 bases between. The CDR3 covers 16 residues. This CDR3 reads CASSPFVSRQNDEQFF. The CDR3 DNA sequence: TGTGCCAGCTCACCGTTCGTGTCAAGACAGAATGATGAGCAGTTCTTC.

This clonotype was picked up a small number of times. The chain links TRBV19 to TRBJ1-1; D not resolved. The V end was cut by 3 bases, the J end by 3 bases, with 11 bases between. Per the germline V gene, CDR1 is LNHDA and CDR2 is SQIVND (reference sequence). This CDR3 is built from 14 residues. The CDR3 DNA reads as TGTGCCAGTAGTATCTGGACGGTGGACACTGAAGCTTTCTTT. This codes for CASSIWTVDTEAFF.

This clonotype showed up just a few times. J is TRBJ2-1 and V is TRBV7-3; D is possibly TRBD2 (5 bases). Germline V gives CDR1 SGHTA, CDR2 FQGTGA. The CDR3 consists of 16 residues. V lost 1 base, J lost 3 bases, and 13 bases lay in between. The CDR3 is CASSLKPGWSYNEQFF. CDR3 bases: TGTGCCAGCAGCTTAAAGCCGGGGTGGAGCTACAATGAGCAGTTCTTC.

The chain carries TRBV2 and TRBJ1-1, with 10 bases aligning to TRBD1. Trimming removed 4 bases from V and 2 bases from J; junction bases left unmatched: 10. Germline V CDR1 and CDR2: SNHLY, FYNNEI. The CDR3 sequence is 17 residues long. The CDR3: CASSGVRQGATNTEAFF. The CDR3 bases are TGTGCCAGCAGTGGGGTCCGACAGGGGGCTACCAACACTGAAGCTTTCTTT.

The chain is built from TRBV19 and TRBJ1-1; D unclear. CDR3 length equals 10 residues. Germline CDR1 LNHDA, CDR2 SQIVND (reference sequence). The germline V and J ends were trimmed by 8 bases and 4 bases, with 5 bases remaining between them. CDR3 sequence (DNA): TGTGCCAGTGGTCTCACTGAAGCTTTCTTT. Protein sequence: CASGLTEAFF.

The sample holds many counts of this clonotype. The chain joins TRBV7-6 to TRBJ2-5; 12 nucleotides align to TRBD2. The CDR3 spans 14 residues. V gave up 5 bases and J gave up 5 bases; unmatched junction bases: 3. Looked up from germline, CDR1 is SGHVS and CDR2 is FNYEAQ. The CDR3 spells CASSGLAGSETQYF. In DNA, the CDR3 is TGTGCCAGCAGCGGACTAGCGGGGTCTGAGACCCAGTACTTC.

This clonotype was recorded at least ten times. The chain has TRBV6-2 or TRBV6-3 and TRBJ2-7, with D possibly being TRBD2 (7 bases). CDR1 MNHEY and CDR2 SVGEGT come from the germline V gene. CDR3 length: 16 amino acids. With 5 bases removed from V and 0 bases from J, the gap between germline ends came to 17 bases. In nucleotides, the CDR3 is TGTGCCAGCAGTCTTTCTCGGGGGGCAAACTCCTACGAGCAGTACTTC. Translation gives CASSLSRGANSYEQYF.

Concerning this clonotype itself: Germline is not matched at one junction end, which may reflect a read error. V usage is TRBV19 and J usage is TRBJ1-1, with a tentative D call TRBD1 (5 bases). This CDR3 is built from 15 residues. The germline V gene encodes CDR1 LNHDA and CDR2 SQIVND (reference sequence). This CDR3 reads CASSVGTGLNTEAIF. CDR3 in DNA: TGTGCCAGTAGTGTAGGGACGGGACTGAACACTGAAGCTATCTTT. The complete variable domain, with remaining parts taken from reference TRBV19 and TRBJ1-1, reads DGGITQSPKYLFRKEGQNVTLSCEQNLNHDAMYWYRQDPGQGLRLIYYSQIVNDFQKGDIAEGYSVSREKKESFPLTVTSAQKNPTAFYLCASSVGTGLNTEAIFGQGTRLTVV.